Following are 15 T cell receptor beta chains from one sample sequenced in a study of early T cells in non-severe SARS-CoV-2 infection. TCRdb independently ran MiXCR on the 5' RACE reads; one entry per CDR3 protein. The sample has 25,000 to 30,000 distinct CDR3 sequences, about 4.5% seen once. The sequenced material came from whole blood. Source of these receptors: an adult who was a healthcare worker with PCR-confirmed SARS-CoV-2 infection or an uninfected control (not recorded which).

The chain combines TRBV11-2 with TRBJ2-7, with TRBD2 matching over 7 bases. V lost 1 base, J lost 1 base, and 4 bases stayed unmatched. The CDR3 sequence is 15 residues long. Germline V gives CDR1 SGHAT, CDR2 FQNNGV. DNA for the CDR3: TGTGCCAGCAGCTTAGCCGGGGGGAATTCCTACGAGCAGTACTTC. Translated, it gives CASSLAGGNSYEQYF.

This clonotype was detected many times. The chain couples TRBV12-3 or TRBV12-4 to TRBJ1-5; D gene uncertain. The CDR3 loop spans 15 amino acids. V lost 4 bases to trimming and J lost 0 bases, with 10 bases between them. The CDR3 spells CASSYTGNSNQPQHF. As DNA, the CDR3 is TGTGCCAGCAGTTATACGGGAAATAGCAATCAGCCCCAGCATTTT.

This clonotype was picked up many times. This rearrangement joins TRBV7-9 to TRBJ2-3, with TRBD1 identical over 7 bases. Trimming took 5 bases from V and 2 from J; bases not matched to a gene: 10. CDR1 is SEHNR and CDR2 is FQNEAQ in the germline V gene (reference sequence). The CDR3 spans 16 residues. The CDR3 region is CASSPSRGYITDTQYF. The DNA of the CDR3 is TGTGCCAGCAGCCCATCCAGGGGGTATATCACAGATACGCAGTATTTT.

This clonotype was recorded many times. The gene calls are TRBV11-2 and TRBJ2-7; D is uncertain. This CDR3 contains 14 residues. Trimming removed 2 bases at V and 3 bases at J, with 11 bases between. Per germline, CDR1 SGHAT and CDR2 FQNNGV. CDR3 nucleotide sequence: TGTGCCAGCAGCTTACTGAGTAGGGACTACGAGCAGTACTTC. Translation gives CASSLLSRDYEQYF.

This clonotype showed up many times. The chain is built from TRBV18 and TRBJ2-7; TRBD1 matches 9 bases. CDR1 and CDR2 from the germline V gene are KGHSH and LQKENI. Trimming removed 2 bases from V and 0 bases from J; junction bases left unmatched: 8. The length of the CDR3 is 17 residues. The CDR3 coding sequence is TGTGCCAGCTCACCAATAGGGACAGGGCAAAGCTCCTACGAGCAGTACTTC. Its protein is CASSPIGTGQSSYEQYF.

The chain joins TRBV6-4 to TRBJ2-3, with 7 bases fitting TRBD2. V trimming: 3 bases; J trimming: 2 bases; junction bases outside the gene matches: 8. Germline assignment: CDR1 MRHNA and CDR2 SNTAGT. This CDR3 region has 16 residues. DNA for the CDR3: TGTGCCAGCAGTGAGGGCCTAGCGGAGGCCACAGATACGCAGTATTTT. This sequence encodes CASSEGLAEATDTQYF.

V gene TRBV28 combines with J gene TRBJ2-7; D is undetermined. This CDR3 comprises 12 residues. V shed 4 bases and J shed 1 base, with 5 bases lying between them. The germline CDR1 and CDR2 sequences are MDHEN and SYDVKM. The CDR3 spells CASSYGSYEQYF. The CDR3 DNA is TGTGCCAGCAGTTATGGTTCCTACGAGCAGTACTTC.

This clonotype was seen ten or more times. CDR3 bases: TGTGCCAGCAGTAAACAGAGGAATAACTATGGCTACACCTTC. It codes for CASSKQRNNYGYTF. The genes are TRBV6-2 or TRBV6-3 and TRBJ1-2, with D unclear. This CDR3 comprises 14 residues. Between the trimmed V and J ends, which lost 5 bases and 1 base, there was a span of 11 bases. The germline CDR1 and CDR2 sequences are MNHEY and SVGEGT.

The V and J genes are TRBV7-2 and TRBJ2-3; TRBD1 might be the D (8 bases). The CDR3 runs to 16 residues. Germline CDR1 SGHTA, CDR2 FQGNSA. The germline V and J ends were trimmed by 6 bases and 1 base, with 17 bases remaining between them. CDR3 amino acids: CASSSHRGRGTDTQYF. CDR3 nucleotides: TGTGCCAGCAGTTCCCACAGGGGGAGGGGCACAGATACGCAGTATTTT.

This clonotype was seen ten or more times. V usage is TRBV30 and J usage is TRBJ1-5; D ambiguous. V lost 0 bases and J lost 0, with 6 bases in between. The CDR3 totals 14 residues. CDR1 and CDR2 from the germline V gene are GTSNPN and SVGIG (reference sequence). In nucleotides, the CDR3 is TGTGCCTGGAGTGTCGGTAATAGCAATCAGCCCCAGCATTTT. Protein sequence: CAWSVGNSNQPQHF.

Ten or more counts support this clonotype. The chain links TRBV4-2 to TRBJ2-5, with D possibly matching TRBD2 (5 bases). Trimming removed 1 base from V and 5 bases from J, with 14 bases in between. Germline-derived CDR1 and CDR2 are LGHNA and YNFKEQ. This CDR3 has 15 residues. CDR3 bases: TGTGCCAGCAGCCAAGGATCCCGAGAGGGCGAGACCCAGTACTTC. This encodes CASSQGSREGETQYF.

This clonotype was detected ten times or more. J is TRBJ1-5 and V is TRBV19; no reliable D call. CDR1 is LNHDA, CDR2 SQIVND, per germline (reference sequence). Trimming took off 3 bases at V and 6 bases at J, with 6 bases between the two ends. The CDR3 runs 12 residues. The CDR3 sequence: CASSIPRQPQHF. DNA of the CDR3: TGTGCCAGTAGTATCCCGCGTCAGCCCCAGCATTTT.

This clonotype has at least ten counts. This chain links TRBV11-3 with TRBJ2-1; TRBD1 matches at 8 bases. V was clipped by 2 bases and J by 9 bases; unmatched bases: 6. CDR1 and CDR2 from the germline V gene are SGHNT and YENEEA. There are 14 residues in the CDR3. As DNA, the CDR3 is TGTGCCAGCAGCTTACTCCAGGGGGCGAGTGAGCAGTTCTTC. Translated: CASSLLQGASEQFF.

In this sample, this clonotype turned up many times. This chain links TRBV7-9 with TRBJ2-1; D might be TRBD1 (5 bases). Looked up from germline, CDR1 is SEHNR and CDR2 is FQNEAQ (reference sequence). The CDR3 extends over 14 amino acids. V lost 1 base and J lost 5, with 9 bases in between. CDR3 protein: CASSLVNRNNEQFF. Written as DNA, the CDR3 is TGTGCCAGCAGCTTAGTTAACAGGAACAATGAGCAGTTCTTC.

A few counts support this clonotype. The chain combines TRBV6-2 or TRBV6-3 with TRBJ2-7; 7 nucleotides match TRBD1. The CDR3 length is 13 residues. V trimming: 4 bases; J trimming: 1 base; junction bases outside the gene matches: 1. Germline CDR1 reads MNHEY; CDR2 reads SVGEGT. The CDR3: CASSWDRSYEQYF. In DNA, the CDR3 is TGTGCCAGCAGTTGGGACAGATCCTACGAGCAGTACTTC.